The 9 T cell receptor beta chains presented below share a single source sample, sequenced in a study of blood T cell repertoires in COVID-19. Assay used: immunoSEQ multiplex PCR; TCRdb lists only in-frame clones, some missing. This table has 300,000 to 450,000 clones, less than 90% appearing once. The sample comprised PBMCs or T cells enriched from blood (not recorded which). The receptors derive from a woman in her 30s who had recovered from COVID-19.

This clone was seen a single time. The rearrangement uses TRBV19 and TRBJ2-5; TRBD1 is a possible D gene (5 bases). The CDR3 sequence is 13 residues long. The V gene's germline CDR1 is LNHDA and CDR2 SQIVND (reference sequence). V was clipped by 2 bases and J by 10 bases, with 14 bases between them. Written as DNA, the CDR3 is TGTGCCAGTAGTATACAGGGCCAAGATGACCAGTACTTC. It encodes CASSIQGQDDQYF.

V usage is TRBV2 and J usage is TRBJ1-5, with 7 bases that match TRBD1. V gave up 4 bases and J gave up 3 bases; unmatched junction bases: 3. Germline V gives CDR1 SNHLY, CDR2 FYNNEI. CDR3 length: 14 residues. CDR3 sequence: CASSADRANQPQHF. CDR3 nucleotides: TGTGCCAGCAGTGCTGACAGGGCCAATCAGCCCCAGCATTTT.

The rearrangement links TRBV30 to TRBJ1-4; possible D gene TRBD1, 5 bases. V lost 0 bases and J 1 base, leaving 15 bases between the germline ends. The germline gives CDR1 GTSNPN, CDR2 SVGIG (reference sequence). The CDR3 has 17 residues. The CDR3 nucleotides are TGTGCCTGGAGTGTACGGAAGTGGGGGGTAACTAATGAAAAACTGTTTTTT. Its protein product is CAWSVRKWGVTNEKLFF.

The chain is built from TRBV7-2 and TRBJ2-1, with a possible D match to TRBD2 (5 bases). Trimming stripped 5 bases from V and 5 bases from J, with 13 bases between. Germline CDR1 and CDR2: SGHTA and FQGNSA. There are 14 residues in the CDR3. CDR3 region: CASSPAGLHNEQFF. The CDR3 DNA sequence: TGTGCCAGCAGCCCCGCCGGACTTCACAATGAGCAGTTCTTC.

This clone was recorded only once. V is TRBV19 and J is TRBJ2-7; 9 bases are a match to TRBD1. CDR1 and CDR2 (germline): LNHDA, SQIVND (reference sequence). CDR3 length: 12 amino acids. Trimming took 6 bases from V and 5 from J; bases not matched to a gene: 2. CDR3 DNA: TGTGCCAGTAGAAGGACAGGGGACGAGCAGTACTTC. Translated: CASRRTGDEQYF. Looking up the rest from reference TRBV19 and TRBJ2-7 gives the full variable domain: DGGITQSPKYLFRKEGQNVTLSCEQNLNHDAMYWYRQDPGQGLRLIYYSQIVNDFQKGDIAEGYSVSREKKESFPLTVTSAQKNPTAFYLCASRRTGDEQYFGPGTRLTVT.

V and J are TRBV19 and TRBJ1-1; 9 bases are shared with TRBD1. V lost 5 bases and J lost 1; bases outside the gene matches: 8. Looked up from germline, CDR1 is LNHDA and CDR2 is SQIVND (reference sequence). The CDR3 runs to 16 residues. This CDR3 reads CASSFRTGVRNTEAFF. In DNA form, the CDR3 reads TGTGCCAGTAGTTTCAGGACAGGGGTGAGGAACACTGAAGCTTTCTTT.

This rearrangement joins TRBV18 to TRBJ2-3; 8 bases line up with TRBD1. The CDR3 has 15 amino acids. Germline-derived CDR1 and CDR2 are KGHSH and LQKENI. Trimming cost V 3 bases and J 2 bases; bases outside gene matches: 4. The CDR3 loop is CASSPGQENTDTQYF. CDR3 sequence (DNA): TGTGCCAGCTCACCGGGACAGGAGAACACAGATACGCAGTATTTT.

The chain joins TRBV6-5 to TRBJ2-2; a weak D match, TRBD2 (7 bases). CDR3 length: 15 residues. Germline V gives CDR1 MNHEY, CDR2 SVGAGI. Trimming removed 2 bases at V and 4 bases at J, with 11 bases between. CDR3 sequence: CASSYGGAGTGELFF. The DNA of the CDR3 is TGTGCCAGCAGTTACGGGGGGGCGGGCACCGGGGAGCTGTTTTTT.

V usage is TRBV6-1 and J usage is TRBJ1-1, with 7 bases that match TRBD1. The CDR3 consists of 14 residues. CDR1 and CDR2 (germline): MNHNS, SASEGT. Unmatched junction bases numbered 3, after V lost 2 bases and J lost 3 bases. The CDR3 DNA is TGTGCCAGCAGTGAAAACAGGGGTTACACTGAAGCTTTCTTT. The encoded protein is CASSENRGYTEAFF.